Presented here are 24 T cell receptor beta chains from one specimen sequenced in a study of shared clonotypes between healthy human individuals. Here immunoSEQ multiplex PCR was the method, and the copy in TCRdb shows in-frame clones only, minus some. The sample shows over a million clones, about 80% of them seen only once. The sample consisted of memory CD4+ T cells sorted from blood. Specified subset: CD45RA-negative fraction. The receptors stem from a man aged 18 to 29 in good health.

V is TRBV19 and J is TRBJ2-7, with TRBD2 matching 11 bases. V lost 3 bases, J lost 0 bases, and 7 bases stayed unmatched. From germline, CDR1 is LNHDA and CDR2 SQIVND (reference sequence). This CDR3 is 17 amino acids long. The CDR3 reads CASSMGRTSGYSYEQYF. CDR3 DNA sequence: TGTGCCAGTAGTATGGGAAGGACTAGCGGGTACTCCTACGAGCAGTACTTC.

Concerning this clone itself: Within the sample, other DNA sequences also encode this same CDR3. The chain links TRBV5-1 to TRBJ2-3; D uncertain. CDR1 SGHRS and CDR2 YFSETQ come from the germline V gene. The CDR3 length is 15 residues. Trimming removed 5 bases from V and 2 bases from J, with 15 bases in between. DNA of the CDR3: TGCGCCAGCAGTTCTGCTGGAGTACCCACAGATACGCAGTATTTT. This translates into CASSSAGVPTDTQYF.

The chain joins TRBV15 to TRBJ2-5; D not resolved. CDR3 length equals 11 residues. Trimming shortened V by 4 bases and J by 4 bases, and 4 bases separated the two germline ends. CDR1 LNHNV and CDR2 YYDKDF come from the germline V gene (reference sequence). Written as DNA, the CDR3 is TGTGCCACCAGCAAAGGAGAGACCCAGTACTTC. Amino acids: CATSKGETQYF.

This clone was seen many times. The chain links TRBV27 to TRBJ1-1; no clear D gene. The CDR3 sequence is 13 residues long. V was pared by 7 bases and J by 3 bases, with 12 bases between. Per the germline V gene, CDR1 is MNHEY and CDR2 is SMNVEV (reference sequence). CDR3 nucleotide sequence: TGTGCCAGCACCACCCATGGGGACACTGAAGCTTTCTTT. Amino acids: CASTTHGDTEAFF.

The chain combines TRBV5-1 with TRBJ2-3; D gene uncertain. With 3 bases removed from V and 4 bases from J, the gap between germline ends came to 9 bases. Germline CDR1 SGHRS, CDR2 YFSETQ. This CDR3 region has 13 residues. Here the CDR3 DNA reads TGCGCCAGCAGCTACGCTGTGGCAGATACGCAGTATTTT. It yields the protein CASSYAVADTQYF.

Here the CDR3 DNA reads TGTGCCACCAGCAGAGGCACAGTCAATTCACCCCTCCACTTT. Translated, it gives CATSRGTVNSPLHF. The V gene is TRBV15, the J gene TRBJ1-6; D gene ambiguous. Per germline, CDR1 LNHNV and CDR2 YYDKDF (reference sequence). Trimming left V 1 base short and J 7 bases short, with 8 bases between. The CDR3 is made up of 14 amino acids.

The genes are TRBV30 and TRBJ1-1, with D unclear. The CDR3 is 15 residues long. The ends were cut back, 3 bases at V and 5 bases at J, with 19 bases in the middle. Germline V gene data show CDR1 as GTSNPN and CDR2 as SVGIG (reference sequence). The CDR3: CAWRTHTPRGTEAFF. Here the CDR3 DNA reads TGTGCCTGGAGAACACACACCCCAAGAGGAACTGAAGCTTTCTTT.

V and J are TRBV2 and TRBJ2-7; D uncertain. Germline V gives CDR1 SNHLY, CDR2 FYNNEI. This CDR3 spans 11 amino acids. V lost 6 bases, J lost 2 bases, and 5 bases lay in between. The DNA of the CDR3 is TGTGCCAGCAGGGCGACCTACGAGCAGTACTTC. Its protein is CASRATYEQYF. Full variable domain (missing parts from reference TRBV2 and TRBJ2-7): EPEVTQTPSHQVTQMGQEVILRCVPISNHLYFYWYRQILGQKVEFLVSFYNNEISEKSEIFDDQFSVERPDGSNFTLKIRSTKLEDSAMYFCASRATYEQYFGPGTRLTVT.

The chain uses TRBV4-1 and TRBJ1-6; a possible D gene is TRBD1 (5 bases). The V end was cut by 0 bases, the J end by 9 bases, with 15 bases between. Germline loops: CDR1 MGHRA, CDR2 YSYEKL. The CDR3 runs 16 residues. The CDR3 nucleotides read TGCGCCAGCAGCCAAGATCGAAGTGGCGGGGCTTCACCCCTCCACTTT. As protein: CASSQDRSGGASPLHF.

The rearrangement joins TRBV6-5 to TRBJ1-6; D is unclear. Germline-derived CDR1 and CDR2 are MNHEY and SVGAGI. Trimming left V 5 bases short and J 1 base short, with 9 bases between. The CDR3 runs 15 residues. CDR3 DNA sequence: TGTGCCAGCAGTCCAGGCGAATCCTATAATTCACCCCTCCACTTT. It codes for CASSPGESYNSPLHF.

This clone appeared a few times. The chain joins TRBV10-3 to TRBJ2-3; D is unresolved. The CDR3 consists of 13 residues. CDR1 and CDR2 (germline): ENHRY, SYGVKD. Trimming pared 0 bases from V and 14 bases from J, leaving 15 bases between. DNA for the CDR3: TGTGCCATCAGTGAGTCGATGGTGGGCCCTTGGTATTTT. Amino acid sequence: CAISESMVGPWYF.

The genes are TRBV10-3 and TRBJ1-1; D is possibly TRBD1 (5 bases). V was pared by 5 bases and J by 5 bases, with 18 bases between. Germline CDR1 is ENHRY and CDR2 is SYGVKD. The CDR3 runs 15 residues. CDR3 amino acids: CAISRQTARGTEAFF. Written as DNA, the CDR3 is TGTGCCATCAGTCGCCAGACAGCTCGGGGGACTGAAGCTTTCTTT.

The CDR3 sequence is CASSFDSGGNNEQFF. In DNA, the CDR3 is TGCGCCAGCAGCTTTGATAGCGGGGGAAACAATGAGCAGTTCTTC. This chain joins TRBV5-1 and TRBJ2-1; 9 bases map to TRBD2. Germline V gene lookup returns CDR1 SGHRS and CDR2 YFSETQ. V lost 2 bases to trimming and J lost 5 bases; unmatched junction nucleotides: 5. The CDR3 is made up of 15 amino acids.

The V call is TRBV5-1, the J call TRBJ2-1; 10 positions match TRBD1. Germline loops: CDR1 SGHRS, CDR2 YFSETQ. After removal of 4 bases from V and 5 bases from J, the junction contained 9 bases not matched to a gene. This CDR3 is built from 16 residues. CDR3: CASSGLSGTGDNEQFF. The CDR3 DNA follows: TGCGCCAGCAGCGGGCTTTCAGGGACAGGGGACAATGAGCAGTTCTTC.

The V call is TRBV5-1, the J call TRBJ2-2; TRBD2 aligns across 8 bases. The trim removed 0 bases at V and 1 base at J, leaving 5 bases unmatched. The CDR3 extends over 17 amino acids. CDR1 is SGHRS and CDR2 is YFSETQ in the germline V gene. The CDR3 loop is CASSLEFSGKNTGELFF. CDR3 nucleotides: TGCGCCAGCAGCTTGGAGTTTAGCGGGAAGAACACCGGGGAGCTGTTTTTT.

The chain combines TRBV5-1 with TRBJ2-3, with 7 bases identical to TRBD1. CDR1 and CDR2 from the germline V gene are SGHRS and YFSETQ. J gave up 7 bases and V 2 bases, and 10 bases lay outside the gene matches. The CDR3 length is 15 residues. The CDR3 nucleotides are TGCGCCAGCAGCTTTCTGCCGACAGGGACCTATACGCAGTATTTT. Protein product: CASSFLPTGTYTQYF. Full variable domain (missing parts from reference TRBV5-1 and TRBJ2-3): KAGVTQTPRYLIKTRGQQVTLSCSPISGHRSVSWYQQTPGQGLQFLFEYFSETQRNKGNFPGRFSGRQFSNSRSEMNVSTLELGDSALYLCASSFLPTGTYTQYFGPGTRLTVL.

This clone was seen a handful of times. The chain carries TRBV27 and TRBJ1-6; no clear D. CDR3 length: 14 residues. CDR1 MNHEY and CDR2 SMNVEV come from the germline V gene (reference sequence). Trimming pared 5 bases from V and 9 bases from J, leaving 14 bases between. The CDR3 region is CASSLLTGVSPLHF. Written as DNA, the CDR3 is TGTGCCAGCAGTCTACTCACCGGGGTTTCACCCCTCCACTTT.

The chain combines TRBV11-3 with TRBJ2-5, with D possibly being TRBD2 (6 bases). Germline CDR1 SGHNT, CDR2 YENEEA. The CDR3 consists of 15 residues. Trimming removed 5 bases at V and 4 bases at J, with 17 bases between. The CDR3 bases are TGTGCCAGCAGCCCGAATGGGGTCGGGAGAGAGACCCAGTACTTC. Its translation is CASSPNGVGRETQYF.

This clone was observed a handful of times. Other nucleotide sequences in the sample specify the same CDR3. The chain carries TRBV2 and TRBJ1-5; 10 nucleotides agree with TRBD1. Germline assignment: CDR1 SNHLY and CDR2 FYNNEI. V dropped 6 bases and J dropped 4; count of bases not matched to a gene: 3. The CDR3 extends over 14 amino acids. The CDR3 sequence is CASSWGQGNQPQHF. The CDR3 nucleotides read TGTGCCAGCAGCTGGGGACAGGGGAATCAGCCCCAGCATTTT.

This clone has just one count. J is TRBJ1-3 and V is TRBV7-2; D is possibly TRBD1 (5 bases). The CDR3 length is 15 residues. Per germline, CDR1 SGHTA and CDR2 FQGNSA. Trimming removed 6 bases from V and 0 bases from J, with 12 bases in between. The CDR3 sequence is CASRSSGSSGNTIYF. CDR3 sequence (DNA): TGTGCCAGCAGGTCCTCAGGGAGCTCTGGAAACACCATATATTTT.

DNA of the CDR3: TGCGCCAGCAGCCAAGAAATCGGGACAGGCTTCGGGCACTATGGCTACACCTTC. It specifies CASSQEIGTGFGHYGYTF. This chain joins TRBV4-3 and TRBJ1-2; 8 bases align to TRBD1. Trimming at V came to 0 bases and at J to 3 bases, leaving 12 bases not matched to a gene. This CDR3 has 18 amino acids. Germline values: CDR1 LGHNA, CDR2 YSLEER.

The chain recombines TRBV11-3 with TRBJ2-1, with D tentatively TRBD1 (5 bases). Per germline, CDR1 SGHNT and CDR2 YENEEA. V gave up 8 bases and J gave up 8 bases, with 10 bases separating them. CDR3 length: 11 amino acids. The CDR3 spells CASGQGYEQFF. The DNA of the CDR3 is TGTGCCAGCGGCCAGGGTTATGAGCAGTTCTTC.

The chain has TRBV27 and TRBJ1-3, with D unresolved. V was trimmed by 2 bases and J by 2 bases, leaving 4 bases between them. CDR1 MNHEY and CDR2 SMNVEV come from the germline V gene (reference sequence). This CDR3 contains 13 residues. The CDR3 region is CASSLRAGNTIYF. In DNA form, the CDR3 reads TGTGCCAGCAGTTTACGCGCTGGAAACACCATATATTTT.

This chain connects TRBV7-3 to TRBJ2-2, with D possibly matching TRBD2 (5 bases). Trimming cost V 5 bases and J 5 bases, with 12 bases left between them. The CDR3 is 14 residues long. Germline CDR1 is SGHTA and CDR2 is FQGTGA. CDR3 sequence reads: CASSALTGTGELFF. CDR3 bases: TGTGCCAGCAGCGCTCTGACGGGAACCGGGGAGCTGTTTTTT.